This T cell receptor beta chain was sequenced in a study of cytomegalovirus exposure and HLA in healthy donors. Turning to the study itself: One earlier analysis, a look at about 179 million T cells, found some 100 million unique TCR beta sequences.

PCR primers comprised 60 Vbeta and 13 Jbeta primers. The table came from immunoSEQ multiplex PCR; TCRdb's copy has only in-frame clones and leaves some out. Seen here are 100,000 to 150,000 clones, over 75% observed once, and the top ten hold approximately 1.5%. About this clone itself: Antigen unknown.

This CDR3 has 13 residues. Per the germline V gene, CDR1 is SNHLY and CDR2 is FYNNEI. Between the trimmed V and J ends, which lost 7 bases and 7 bases, there was a span of 13 bases. Points from the study as a whole: CMV serostatus was the only immune exposure information that was available.

Sample: PBMCs. V and J are TRBV2 and TRBJ2-2; D is undetermined. The clonotype was recovered from a woman younger than 35 in good health and CMV-seronegative. Here the CDR3 reads CASIRIAGGELFF. In DNA, the CDR3 is TGTGCCAGCATTCGGATTGCAGGCGGGGAGCTGTTTTTT.